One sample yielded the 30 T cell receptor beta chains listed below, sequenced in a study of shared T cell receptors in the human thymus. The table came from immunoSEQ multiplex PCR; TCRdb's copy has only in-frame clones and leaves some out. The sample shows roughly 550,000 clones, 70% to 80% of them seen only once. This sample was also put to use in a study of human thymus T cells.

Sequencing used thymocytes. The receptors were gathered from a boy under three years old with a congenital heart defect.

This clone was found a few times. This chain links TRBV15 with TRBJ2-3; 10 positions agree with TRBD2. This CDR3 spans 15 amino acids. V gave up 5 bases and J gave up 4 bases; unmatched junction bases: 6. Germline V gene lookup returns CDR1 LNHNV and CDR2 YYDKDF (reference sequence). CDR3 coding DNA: TGTGCCACCAGCTACTTAGCGGGAGGATCAGATACGCAGTATTTT. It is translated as CATSYLAGGSDTQYF.

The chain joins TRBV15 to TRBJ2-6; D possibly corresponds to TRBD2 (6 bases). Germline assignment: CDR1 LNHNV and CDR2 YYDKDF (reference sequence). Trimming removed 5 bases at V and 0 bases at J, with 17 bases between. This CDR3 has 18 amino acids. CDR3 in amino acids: CATSPTREVHSGANVLTF. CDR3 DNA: TGTGCCACCAGCCCCACGAGGGAGGTTCACTCTGGGGCCAACGTCCTGACTTTC.

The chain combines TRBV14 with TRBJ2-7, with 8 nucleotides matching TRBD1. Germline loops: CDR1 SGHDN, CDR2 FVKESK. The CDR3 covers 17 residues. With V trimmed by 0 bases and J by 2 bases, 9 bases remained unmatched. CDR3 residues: CASSQDGGTGVPYEQYF. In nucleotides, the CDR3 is TGTGCCAGCAGCCAAGATGGAGGGACAGGCGTCCCCTACGAGCAGTACTTC.

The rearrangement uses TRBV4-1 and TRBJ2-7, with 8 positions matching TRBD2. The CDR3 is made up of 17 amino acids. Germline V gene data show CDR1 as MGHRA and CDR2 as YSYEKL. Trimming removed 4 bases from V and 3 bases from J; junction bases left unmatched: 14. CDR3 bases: TGCGCCAGCAGCCGAAAGCCGCCGGGACTAGGAGACTACGAGCAGTACTTC. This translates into CASSRKPPGLGDYEQYF.

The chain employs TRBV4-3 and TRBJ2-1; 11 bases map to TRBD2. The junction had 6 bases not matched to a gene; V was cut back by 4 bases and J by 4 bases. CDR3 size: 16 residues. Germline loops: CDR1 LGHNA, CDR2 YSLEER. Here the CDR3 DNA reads TGCGCCAGCAGCCGGTTAGCGGGGGGGGAATACAATGAGCAGTTCTTC. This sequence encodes CASSRLAGGEYNEQFF.

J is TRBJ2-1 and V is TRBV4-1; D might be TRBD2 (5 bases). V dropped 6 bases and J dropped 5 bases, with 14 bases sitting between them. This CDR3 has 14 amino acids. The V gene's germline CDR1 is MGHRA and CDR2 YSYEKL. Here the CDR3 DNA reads TGCGCCAGCAGAGAACGGGGAACCGACAATGAGCAGTTCTTC. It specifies CASRERGTDNEQFF.

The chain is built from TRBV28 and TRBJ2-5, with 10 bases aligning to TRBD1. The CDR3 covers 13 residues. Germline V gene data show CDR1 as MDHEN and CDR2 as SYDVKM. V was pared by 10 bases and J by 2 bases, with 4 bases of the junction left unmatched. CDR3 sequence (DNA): TGTGCCACCCAGGGACAGGGGCAAGAGACCCAGTACTTC. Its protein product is CATQGQGQETQYF.

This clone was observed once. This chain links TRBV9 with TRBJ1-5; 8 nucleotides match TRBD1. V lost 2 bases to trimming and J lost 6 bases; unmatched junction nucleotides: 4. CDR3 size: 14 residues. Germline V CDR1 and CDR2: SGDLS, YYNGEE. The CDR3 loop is CASSVTGGGQPQHF. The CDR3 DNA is TGTGCCAGCAGCGTCACAGGGGGGGGTCAGCCCCAGCATTTT.

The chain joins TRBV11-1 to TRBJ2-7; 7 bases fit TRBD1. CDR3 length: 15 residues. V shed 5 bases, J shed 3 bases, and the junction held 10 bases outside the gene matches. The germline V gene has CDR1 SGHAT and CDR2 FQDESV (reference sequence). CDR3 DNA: TGTGCCAGCAGCCACCCAGGGACAGAATTCTACGAGCAGTACTTC. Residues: CASSHPGTEFYEQYF.

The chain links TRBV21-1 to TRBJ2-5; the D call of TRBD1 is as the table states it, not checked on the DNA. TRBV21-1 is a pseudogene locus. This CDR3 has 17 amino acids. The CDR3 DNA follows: TGTGCCAGCAGCAACCCTGGACAGGGAAGGGGGGGAGAGACCCAGTACTTC. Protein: CASSNPGQGRGGETQYF.

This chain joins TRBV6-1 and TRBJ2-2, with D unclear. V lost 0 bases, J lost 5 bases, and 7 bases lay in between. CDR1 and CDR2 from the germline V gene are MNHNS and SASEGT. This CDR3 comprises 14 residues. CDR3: CASSEAHITGELFF. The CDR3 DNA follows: TGTGCCAGCAGTGAAGCGCACATTACCGGGGAGCTGTTTTTT.

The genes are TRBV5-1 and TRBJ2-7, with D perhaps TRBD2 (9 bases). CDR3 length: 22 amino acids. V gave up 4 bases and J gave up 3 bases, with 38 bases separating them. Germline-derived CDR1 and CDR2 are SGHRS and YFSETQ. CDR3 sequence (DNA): TGCGCCAGCAGCCGTATTGCGCCACAGGGGGGAAGAGATAGCGGGAGTTGCTACGAGCAGTACTTC. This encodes CASSRIAPQGGRDSGSCYEQYF.

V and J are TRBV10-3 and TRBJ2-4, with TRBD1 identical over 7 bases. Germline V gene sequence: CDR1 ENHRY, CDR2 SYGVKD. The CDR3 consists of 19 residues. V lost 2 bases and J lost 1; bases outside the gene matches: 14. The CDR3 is CAISEPTLPMDRAKNIQYF. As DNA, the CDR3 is TGTGCCATCAGTGAGCCCACCCTTCCCATGGACAGGGCCAAAAACATTCAGTACTTC.

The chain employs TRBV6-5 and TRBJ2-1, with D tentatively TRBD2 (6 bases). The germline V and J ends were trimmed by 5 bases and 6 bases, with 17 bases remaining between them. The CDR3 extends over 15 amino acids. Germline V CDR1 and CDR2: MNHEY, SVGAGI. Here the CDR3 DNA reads TGTGCCAGCAGTCGACAGACACGGAGGGGCAATGAGCAGTTCTTC. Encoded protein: CASSRQTRRGNEQFF.

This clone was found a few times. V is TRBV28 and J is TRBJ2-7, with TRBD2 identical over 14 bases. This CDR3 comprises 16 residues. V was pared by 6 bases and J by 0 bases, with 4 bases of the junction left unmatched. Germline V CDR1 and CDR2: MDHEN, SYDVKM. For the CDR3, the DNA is TGTGCCAGCAGCCGACTAGCGGGAGGGGACTCCTACGAGCAGTACTTC. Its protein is CASSRLAGGDSYEQYF.

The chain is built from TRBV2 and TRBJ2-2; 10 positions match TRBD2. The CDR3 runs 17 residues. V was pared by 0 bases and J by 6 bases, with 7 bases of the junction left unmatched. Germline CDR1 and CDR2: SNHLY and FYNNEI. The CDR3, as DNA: TGTGCCAGCAGTGAAGCCTTTAGCGGGAGGATGGCCGGGGAGCTGTTTTTT. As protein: CASSEAFSGRMAGELFF.

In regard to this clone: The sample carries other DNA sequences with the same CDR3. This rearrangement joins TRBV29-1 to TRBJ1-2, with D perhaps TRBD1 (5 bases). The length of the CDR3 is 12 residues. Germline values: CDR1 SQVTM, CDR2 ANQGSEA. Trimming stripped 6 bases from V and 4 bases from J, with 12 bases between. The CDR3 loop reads CSVPGGGYGYTF. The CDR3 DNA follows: TGCAGCGTCCCCGGGGGGGGCTATGGCTACACCTTC.

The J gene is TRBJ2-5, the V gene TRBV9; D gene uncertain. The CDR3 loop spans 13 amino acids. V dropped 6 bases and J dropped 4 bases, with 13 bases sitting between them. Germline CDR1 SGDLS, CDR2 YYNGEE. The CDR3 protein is CASTLHTGETQYF. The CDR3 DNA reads TGTGCCAGCACCCTCCACACGGGAGAGACCCAGTACTTC. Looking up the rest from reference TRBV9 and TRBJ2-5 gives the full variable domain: DSGVTQTPKHLITATGQRVTLRCSPRSGDLSVYWYQQSLDQGLQFLIQYYNGEERAKGNILERFSAQQFPDLHSELNLSSLELGDSALYFCASTLHTGETQYFGPGTRLLVL.

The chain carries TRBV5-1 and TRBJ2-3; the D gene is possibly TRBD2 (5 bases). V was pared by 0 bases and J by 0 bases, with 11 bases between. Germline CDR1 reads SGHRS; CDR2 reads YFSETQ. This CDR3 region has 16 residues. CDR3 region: CASSLGELVSTDTQYF. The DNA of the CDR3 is TGCGCCAGCAGCTTGGGGGAACTAGTCAGCACAGATACGCAGTATTTT.

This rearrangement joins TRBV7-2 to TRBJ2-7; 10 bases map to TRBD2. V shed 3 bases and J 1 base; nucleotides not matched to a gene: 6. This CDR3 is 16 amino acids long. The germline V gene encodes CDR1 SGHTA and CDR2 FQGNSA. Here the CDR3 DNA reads TGTGCCAGCAGCTTGGGCGGACTAGCGGCTTCCTACGAGCAGTACTTC. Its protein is CASSLGGLAASYEQYF.

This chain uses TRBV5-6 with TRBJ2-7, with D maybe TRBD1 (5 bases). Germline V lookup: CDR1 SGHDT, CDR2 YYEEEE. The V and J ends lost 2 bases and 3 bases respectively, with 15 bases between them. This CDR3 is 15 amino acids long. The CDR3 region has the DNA TGTGCCAGCAGCTTTTACCCCGAAAGGGGCTACGAGCAGTACTTC. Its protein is CASSFYPERGYEQYF.

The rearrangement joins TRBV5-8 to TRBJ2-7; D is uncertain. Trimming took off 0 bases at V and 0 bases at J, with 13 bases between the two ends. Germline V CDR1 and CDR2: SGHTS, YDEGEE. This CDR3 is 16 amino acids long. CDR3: CASSLVYLTSSYEQYF. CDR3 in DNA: TGTGCCAGCAGCTTGGTTTATTTGACAAGCTCCTACGAGCAGTACTTC.

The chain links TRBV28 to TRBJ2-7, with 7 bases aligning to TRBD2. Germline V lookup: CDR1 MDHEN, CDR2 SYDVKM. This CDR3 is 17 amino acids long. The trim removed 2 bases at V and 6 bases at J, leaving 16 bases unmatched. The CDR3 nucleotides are TGTGCCAGCAGTTTAGGGGGGGAGCCCTCTGAGTTTGGCGAGCAGTACTTC. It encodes CASSLGGEPSEFGEQYF.

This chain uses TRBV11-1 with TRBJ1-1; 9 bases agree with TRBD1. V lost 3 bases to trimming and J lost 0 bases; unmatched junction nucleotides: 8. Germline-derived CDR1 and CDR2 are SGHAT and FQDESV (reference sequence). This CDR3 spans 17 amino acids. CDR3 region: CASSFTPGQGLNTEAFF. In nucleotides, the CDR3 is TGTGCCAGCAGCTTCACCCCGGGACAGGGCCTGAACACTGAAGCTTTCTTT.

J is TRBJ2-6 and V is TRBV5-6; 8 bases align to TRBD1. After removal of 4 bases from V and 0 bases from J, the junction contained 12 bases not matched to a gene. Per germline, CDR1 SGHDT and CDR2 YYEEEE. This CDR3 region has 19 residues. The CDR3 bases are TGTGCCAGCAGCAGCTCACCGGGACAGGCAAGCTCTGGGGCCAACGTCCTGACTTTC. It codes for CASSSSPGQASSGANVLTF.

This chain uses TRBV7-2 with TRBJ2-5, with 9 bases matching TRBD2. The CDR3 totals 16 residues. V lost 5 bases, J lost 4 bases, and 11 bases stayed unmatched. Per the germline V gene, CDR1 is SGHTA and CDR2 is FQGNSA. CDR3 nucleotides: TGTGCCAGCAGCCCCGCGGGGGCGGGAGGGGGAGAGACCCAGTACTTC. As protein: CASSPAGAGGGETQYF.

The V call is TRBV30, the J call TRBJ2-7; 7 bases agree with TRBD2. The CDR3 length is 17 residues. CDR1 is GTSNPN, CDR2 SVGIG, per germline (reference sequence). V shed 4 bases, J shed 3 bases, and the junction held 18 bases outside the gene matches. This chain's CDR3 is CAWNTPTVSGQLYEQYF. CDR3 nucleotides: TGTGCCTGGAATACTCCCACAGTTAGCGGGCAACTCTACGAGCAGTACTTC.

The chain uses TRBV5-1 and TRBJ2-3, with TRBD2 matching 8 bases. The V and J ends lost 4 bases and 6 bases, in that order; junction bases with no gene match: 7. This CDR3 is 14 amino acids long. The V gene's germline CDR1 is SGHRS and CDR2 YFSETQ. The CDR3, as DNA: TGCGCCAGCAGCCCAAGCGGGAGCGGCGATACGCAGTATTTT. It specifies CASSPSGSGDTQYF.

The CDR3 coding sequence is TGTGCCAGCACGGCGGGGAGCAATCAGCCCCAGCATTTT. It translates to CASTAGSNQPQHF. The chain joins TRBV27 to TRBJ1-5, with no clear D. V was shortened by 7 bases and J by 1 base, with 8 bases between the two germline ends. CDR3 length equals 13 residues. The germline gives CDR1 MNHEY, CDR2 SMNVEV (reference sequence).

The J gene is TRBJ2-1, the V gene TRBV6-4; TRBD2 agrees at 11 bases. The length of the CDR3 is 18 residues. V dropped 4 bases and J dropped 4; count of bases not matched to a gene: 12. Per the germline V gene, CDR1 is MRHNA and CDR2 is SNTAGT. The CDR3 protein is CASSVTTSGEEGYNEQFF. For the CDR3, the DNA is TGTGCCAGCAGTGTCACGACTAGCGGGGAAGAGGGATACAATGAGCAGTTCTTC.